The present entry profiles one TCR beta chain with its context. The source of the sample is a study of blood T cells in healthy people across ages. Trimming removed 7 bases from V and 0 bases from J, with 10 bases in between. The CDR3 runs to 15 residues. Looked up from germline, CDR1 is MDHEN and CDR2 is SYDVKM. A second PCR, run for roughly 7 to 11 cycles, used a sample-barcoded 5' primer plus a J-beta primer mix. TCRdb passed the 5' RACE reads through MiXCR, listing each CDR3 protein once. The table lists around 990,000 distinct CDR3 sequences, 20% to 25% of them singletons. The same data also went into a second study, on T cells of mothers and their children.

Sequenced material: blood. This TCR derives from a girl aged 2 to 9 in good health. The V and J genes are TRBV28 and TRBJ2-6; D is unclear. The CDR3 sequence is CASIPVGSGANVLTF. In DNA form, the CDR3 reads TGTGCCAGCATCCCCGTGGGCTCTGGGGCCAACGTCCTGACTTTC.